This entry lists 25 T cell receptor beta chains sequenced from one sample in a study of T cell responses to AZD1222 COVID-19 vaccine. Libraries were prepared by immunoSEQ multiplex PCR; TCRdb keeps only in-frame clonotypes and omits some of them. The repertoire consists of 86,000 or so clones, with around nine tenths occurring once and the leading ten covering 11%. The material sequenced was peripheral blood, taken 28 days after the second AZD1222 dose. Source of these receptors: an adult who received the AZD1222 COVID-19 vaccine.

J is TRBJ2-6 and V is TRBV6-6; no clear D. The CDR3 totals 15 residues. V lost 5 bases and J 1 base, leaving 9 bases between the germline ends. From germline, CDR1 is MNHNY and CDR2 SVGAGI (reference sequence). The chain's CDR3 is CASSTTWSGANVLTF. CDR3 DNA sequence: TGTGCCAGCAGTACTACGTGGTCTGGGGCCAACGTCCTGACTTTC.

V is TRBV9 and J is TRBJ2-7; D uncertain. The length of the CDR3 is 14 residues. Trimming cost V 0 bases and J 9 bases, with 16 bases left between them. CDR1 is SGDLS and CDR2 is YYNGEE in the germline V gene. For the CDR3, the DNA is TGTGCCAGCAGCGTAGAGGTAGTGGGCCCTAGGCAGTACTTC. It translates to CASSVEVVGPRQYF.

The chain is built from TRBV27 and TRBJ2-1; TRBD1 matches at 10 bases. Germline CDR1 MNHEY, CDR2 SMNVEV (reference sequence). The length of the CDR3 is 16 residues. Germline trimming cut 3 bases from V and 6 bases from J; bases unmatched to any gene: 8. CDR3: CASSFGGTGVGNEQFF. In nucleotides, the CDR3 is TGTGCCAGCAGTTTCGGGGGGACAGGGGTGGGCAATGAGCAGTTCTTC.

The gene calls are TRBV11-1 and TRBJ2-4, with D maybe TRBD1 (6 bases). The V gene lost 1 base and the J gene lost 2 bases, with 9 bases spanning the gap. The CDR3 has 15 amino acids. The germline CDR1 and CDR2 sequences are SGHAT and FQDESV (reference sequence). The CDR3 loop is CASSLEQGTKNIQYF. CDR3 nucleotides: TGTGCCAGCAGCTTAGAACAGGGAACCAAAAACATTCAGTACTTC.

J is TRBJ1-3 and V is TRBV6-1, with a tentative D call TRBD1 (5 bases). The V end lost 2 bases, the J end lost 4 bases, and 15 bases lay between the germline ends. The CDR3 totals 16 residues. Germline CDR1 reads MNHNS; CDR2 reads SASEGT. The CDR3 is CASSEFIRATGNTIYF. The CDR3 nucleotides are TGTGCCAGCAGTGAATTTATCAGGGCCACCGGAAACACCATATATTTT.

This chain links TRBV6-4 with TRBJ2-1; TRBD2 might be the D (6 bases). CDR1 and CDR2 (germline): MRHNA, SNTAGT. The CDR3 extends over 15 amino acids. V lost 3 bases, J lost 0 bases, and 9 bases lay in between. The DNA for the CDR3 is TGTGCCAGCAGTGAGGACGGGAGCTCCTACAATGAGCAGTTCTTC. This codes for CASSEDGSSYNEQFF.

The gene calls are TRBV30 and TRBJ1-1; D unresolved. Trimming left V 0 bases short and J 1 base short, with 6 bases between. The length of the CDR3 is 13 residues. From germline, CDR1 is GTSNPN and CDR2 SVGIG (reference sequence). This chain's CDR3 is CAWSVQRNTEAFF. The DNA of the CDR3 is TGTGCCTGGAGTGTACAGCGGAACACTGAAGCTTTCTTT.

The table lists this clone with a few counts. This sequence joins TRBV2 and TRBJ2-2; D gene uncertain. CDR1 is SNHLY and CDR2 is FYNNEI in the germline V gene. The V and J ends lost 4 bases and 3 bases respectively, with 9 bases between them. This CDR3 spans 14 amino acids. The chain's CDR3 is CASSGGAYTGELFF. The CDR3, as DNA: TGTGCCAGCAGTGGTGGCGCCTACACCGGGGAGCTGTTTTTT.

CDR3: CASSLAVAGLEDSSYNEQFF. The CDR3 coding sequence is TGTGCCAGCAGCTTAGCGGTTGCGGGATTAGAAGATTCCTCCTACAATGAGCAGTTCTTC. V gene TRBV7-8 combines with J gene TRBJ2-1; a possible D gene is TRBD2 (6 bases). V lost 0 bases and J 0 bases, leaving 21 bases between the germline ends. CDR3 length equals 20 residues. CDR1 is SGHVS, CDR2 FQNEAQ, per germline.

This clone was seen only once. V is TRBV6-5 and J is TRBJ1-2, with unresolved D. Trimming pared 4 bases from V and 0 bases from J, leaving 12 bases between. CDR1 is MNHEY, CDR2 SVGAGI, per germline. The CDR3 sequence is 15 residues long. CDR3 residues: CASSSATVANYGYTF. CDR3 nucleotide sequence: TGTGCCAGCAGTTCTGCGACGGTAGCTAACTATGGCTACACCTTC.

The chain couples TRBV29-1 to TRBJ1-6; the match to TRBD1 covers 7 bases. The ends lost 6 bases at V and 7 bases at J; junction bases unmatched: 3. The CDR3 is made up of 12 amino acids. Germline CDR1 and CDR2: SQVTM and ANQGSEA. CDR3 sequence reads: CSVLTGNSPLHF. DNA for the CDR3: TGCAGCGTCTTGACAGGGAATTCACCCCTCCACTTT.

The chain combines TRBV27 with TRBJ1-4; TRBD1 matches at 8 bases. CDR1 MNHEY and CDR2 SMNVEV come from the germline V gene (reference sequence). The ends lost 5 bases at V and 0 bases at J; junction bases unmatched: 8. This CDR3 contains 17 residues. The CDR3 is CASSRTGLTATNEKLFF. The CDR3 DNA reads TGTGCCAGCAGTCGGACAGGGTTGACGGCAACTAATGAAAAACTGTTTTTT.

The genes are TRBV7-9 and TRBJ1-4, with 7 bases aligning to TRBD1. Germline V gives CDR1 SEHNR, CDR2 FQNEAQ (reference sequence). The CDR3 spans 14 residues. Trimming took 1 base from V and 8 from J; bases not matched to a gene: 4. The CDR3, as DNA: TGTGCCAGCAGCTTAGGACAGGGTGGCGAAAAACTGTTTTTT. Translating gives CASSLGQGGEKLFF.

The chain is built from TRBV27 and TRBJ2-1; no definite D call. This CDR3 region has 15 residues. V was clipped by 8 bases and J by 8 bases, with 22 bases between them. Germline V gene lookup returns CDR1 MNHEY and CDR2 SMNVEV (reference sequence). The CDR3 nucleotides read TGTGCCAGCGGTATTACGTCCCGGAGACGCGATGAGCAGTTCTTC. Translating gives CASGITSRRRDEQFF.

The chain combines TRBV5-1 with TRBJ2-7; 9 bases align to TRBD2. There are 17 residues in the CDR3. The V gene's germline CDR1 is SGHRS and CDR2 YFSETQ. V shed 0 bases and J 4 bases; nucleotides not matched to a gene: 11. The CDR3 reads CASSLGVVSSGVYEQYF. In DNA, the CDR3 is TGCGCCAGCAGCTTGGGGGTCGTGTCTAGCGGGGTGTACGAGCAGTACTTC.

J is TRBJ1-1 and V is TRBV3-1 (or the pseudogene TRBV3-2); 8 nucleotides agree with TRBD1. The CDR3 is 17 residues long. The V segment lost 0 bases and the J segment 0 bases; nucleotides outside the gene matches: 6. Germline V lookup: CDR1 LGHDT, CDR2 YNNKEL (reference sequence). As DNA, the CDR3 is TGTGCCAGCAGCCAAGATCGGACAGGGACTTTGAACACTGAAGCTTTCTTT. This gives the protein CASSQDRTGTLNTEAFF.

V is TRBV7-6 and J is TRBJ2-1; a weak D match, TRBD2 (7 bases). Trimming stripped 5 bases from V and 7 bases from J, with 18 bases between. This CDR3 has 15 residues. Germline V gene sequence: CDR1 SGHVS, CDR2 FNYEAQ. In DNA, the CDR3 is TGTGCCAGCAGCCCCGGCACGGGGGGCTCTAATGAGCAGTTCTTC. Its protein is CASSPGTGGSNEQFF.

The J gene is TRBJ1-5, the V gene TRBV7-8; D is undetermined. There are 16 residues in the CDR3. From germline, CDR1 is SGHVS and CDR2 FQNEAQ. The germline V and J ends were trimmed by 4 bases and 3 bases, with 16 bases remaining between them. In nucleotides, the CDR3 is TGTGCCAGCAGCTGGGGTGGGGTCATGGACAATCAGCCCCAGCATTTT. It encodes CASSWGGVMDNQPQHF.

CDR3 nucleotides: TGTGCCAGCAAGCCCTACCGGCCCCTGAACACTGAAGCTTTCTTT. Its protein is CASKPYRPLNTEAFF. J is TRBJ1-1 and V is TRBV28; no clear D gene. The CDR3 is 15 residues long. Deletions cut 7 bases from V and 0 bases from J, with 15 bases between. Germline-derived CDR1 and CDR2 are MDHEN and SYDVKM.

The chain carries TRBV28 and TRBJ1-1; 9 nucleotides align to TRBD1. The V and J ends lost 4 bases and 6 bases, in that order; junction bases with no gene match: 12. This CDR3 comprises 16 residues. Germline V gene data show CDR1 as MDHEN and CDR2 as SYDVKM. The chain's CDR3 is CASSSARQGGLAEAFF. CDR3 sequence (DNA): TGTGCCAGCAGTTCAGCTAGACAGGGGGGGTTGGCTGAAGCTTTCTTT.

The chain employs TRBV19 and TRBJ1-5; possible D gene TRBD1, 6 bases. Trimming stripped 3 bases from V and 0 bases from J, with 15 bases between. Germline-derived CDR1 and CDR2 are LNHDA and SQIVND (reference sequence). This CDR3 comprises 17 residues. CDR3 in DNA: TGTGCCAGTAGTATTGGGCGTGGGGGCTTTAGCAATCAGCCCCAGCATTTT. Translation: CASSIGRGGFSNQPQHF.

J is TRBJ2-1 and V is TRBV10-2; tentative D call: TRBD2 (5 bases). From germline, CDR1 is WSHSY and CDR2 SAAADI. The CDR3 length is 12 residues. V gave up 6 bases and J gave up 9 bases, with 12 bases separating them. The CDR3 nucleotides read TGCGCCAGCAGGGTGCGGGCAGGTGAGCAGTTCTTC. Amino acids: CASRVRAGEQFF.

The gene calls are TRBV19 and TRBJ1-1; possible D gene TRBD1, 5 bases. This CDR3 is built from 14 residues. Deletions cut 5 bases from V and 0 bases from J, with 10 bases between. The germline gives CDR1 LNHDA, CDR2 SQIVND (reference sequence). For the CDR3, the DNA is TGTGCCAGTAGTCTTGGACAAGTGAACACTGAAGCTTTCTTT. Protein sequence: CASSLGQVNTEAFF.

This chain uses TRBV29-1 with TRBJ1-1; D possibly corresponds to TRBD1 (5 bases). The CDR3 is 15 residues long. Germline V gene lookup returns CDR1 SQVTM and CDR2 ANQGSEA. V dropped 4 bases and J dropped 0 bases, with 15 bases sitting between them. The CDR3 DNA reads as TGCAGCGTTGGGTCGGGTTGGGGGATGAACACTGAAGCTTTCTTT. Encoded protein: CSVGSGWGMNTEAFF. Combining the CDR3 with reference TRBV29-1 and TRBJ1-1 gives the whole variable domain SAVISQKPSRDICQRGTSLTIQCQVDSQVTMMFWYRQQPGQSLTLIATANQGSEATYESGFVIDKFPISRPNLTFSTLTVSNMSPEDSSIYLCSVGSGWGMNTEAFFGQGTRLTVV.

V is TRBV7-9 and J is TRBJ1-5; D is undetermined. This CDR3 has 13 amino acids. Germline V CDR1 and CDR2: SEHNR, FQNEAQ (reference sequence). Trimming took off 5 bases at V and 0 bases at J, with 5 bases between the two ends. The DNA of the CDR3 is TGTGCCAGCAGCCCGAATAGCAATCAGCCCCAGCATTTT. Amino acids: CASSPNSNQPQHF.